The clone carrying this T cell receptor (beta chain) was counted between two and nine times. The antigen is undetermined. In germline, CDR1 is DFQATT, CDR2 SNEGSKA (reference sequence). This CDR3 spans 11 amino acids. V lost 1 base and J lost 9, with 7 bases in between. Each CDR3 protein is one row after TCRdb ran MiXCR on the 5' RACE reads. Among fewer than 500,000 distinct CDR3 sequences listed, 18% were seen once. This specimen comes from a study of T cells after yellow fever vaccination. General study findings and limits: Most clones from primary vaccination resurfaced after the booster (around 97% CD4, 88% CD8).

The sequenced sample was PBMCs, obtained before the yellow fever booster vaccination. The rearrangement joins TRBV20-1 to TRBJ2-1; D is uncertain. This receptor was obtained from a man aged 18 to 29 who received the YFV17D yellow fever vaccine. The CDR3 reads CSARAGGEQFF. The CDR3 DNA is TGCAGTGCTAGAGCCGGCGGTGAGCAGTTCTTC.